This is a list of T cell receptor beta chains from one sample in a study of T cells in Graves' hyperthyroidism and ophthalmopathy. TCRdb used MiXCR to reprocess the multiplex PCR reads, holding one entry per CDR3 protein. This sample has roughly 400,000 distinct CDR3 sequences; over 13% occur once, and the top ten carry around 27%. The source material was blood. The origin of the receptors is a man aged 45-65 years with Graves' ophthalmopathy. The CDR3 runs from the conserved cysteine through the conserved F or W. A D gene is named only where the DNA matches it firmly. Expanded clones get a size class; other rows say once, few or many, or leave the size out.

V	J	size	length	D	DNA	CDR3
TRBV11-2	TRBJ2-3	many	18	NA	TGTGCCAGCAGCTTGTTATCTCTGGGGGCTCTTGATTCAAATACGCAGTATTTT	CASSLLSLGALDSNTQYF
TRBV25-1	TRBJ2-1	few	15	TRBD2	TGTGCCAGCAGTGACGGACTAGCGGGCCCCAATGAGCAGTTCTTC	CASSDGLAGPNEQFF
TRBV11-2	TRBJ2-1	many	14	NA	TGTGCCAGCACTGACGCCCCCCAGAACAATGAGCAGTTCTTC	CASTDAPQNNEQFF
TRBV2	TRBJ2-1	NA	14	TRBD2	TGTGCCAGCAGTTGGTCTAGCGGGAACAATGAGCAGTTCTTC	CASSWSSGNNEQFF
TRBV5-6	TRBJ1-2	many	15	NA	TGTGCCAGCAGCTTGCCCAGTGGGGTGGAATATGGCTACACCTTC	CASSLPSGVEYGYTF
TRBV19	TRBJ2-1	few	14	NA	TGTGCCAGTAGTCCACTATGGGAATACAATGAGCAGTTCTTC	CASSPLWEYNEQFF
TRBV3-1	TRBJ1-4	NA	12	TRBD1	TGTGCCAGCAGTTCTCAGGGGGTAAAACTGTTTTTT	CASSSQGVKLFF
TRBV28	TRBJ1-5	many	13	NA	TGTGCCAGCAGTCCCCTCAGGGGACAGCCCCAGCATTTT	CASSPLRGQPQHF
TRBV30	TRBJ2-7	NA	18	TRBD2	TGTGCCTGGAGTGTACCCCCCCATCCGGGACTAGCGCCCTACGAGCAGTACTTC	CAWSVPPHPGLAPYEQYF
TRBV20-1	TRBJ1-5	many	17	TRBD1	TGCAGTGCTAGGGGGCGGACAGGCAGATATAGCAATCAGCCCCAGCATTTT	CSARGRTGRYSNQPQHF
TRBV5-1	TRBJ2-1	few	16	TRBD2	TGCGCCAGCAGCTTCATTAGCGGGGGATCCTACAATGAGCAGTTCTTC	CASSFISGGSYNEQFF
TRBV15	TRBJ2-7	many	13	NA	TGTGCCACCAGCAGAGCCGTAACCTACGAGCAGTACTTC	CATSRAVTYEQYF
TRBV11-2	TRBJ2-2	NA	15	TRBD1	TGTGCCAGCAGCAGATCGGACAGGTTGACCGGGGAGCTGTTTTTT	CASSRSDRLTGELFF
TRBV5-1	TRBJ2-3	few	18	TRBD2	TGCGCCAGCAGCTCTCTAGGACTAGCGGGAAGTGTGGCAGATACGCAGTATTTT	CASSSLGLAGSVADTQYF